The source of this T cell receptor beta chain is a study of T-cell memory formation after mild COVID-19 (dated by TCRdb to the early 2020s). Some background on the complete study: Most TCR sequence clusters were specific to one of the two donors. In a couple of donors, T-cell clones that expanded and contracted after mild COVID-19 were tracked by sequencing TCRalpha and TCRbeta repertoires over time. Two young, previously healthy adult volunteers made up the cohort, one male and one female.

Ficoll-Paque density gradient centrifugation was the method used to isolate PBMCs. This sample was sequenced with an Illumina NovaSeq 6000. TCRalpha and TCRbeta cDNA libraries were constructed by 5'RACE with constant-segment primers, with sample barcodes and unique molecular identifiers being introduced. Trizol reagent was used to extract RNA from every sample. Library amplification was performed in two PCR steps, and a second sample barcode and Illumina TruSeq adapters were introduced in the second step. The libraries were sequenced on an Illumina NovaSeq using 2 x 150 bp paired-end reads. In the authors' own workflow: With migec v1.2.7, reads were demultiplexed and then collapsed into UMI-guided consensus sequences. Using mixcr v2.1.11, UMI consensuses were aligned to TRA and TRB V and J templates and then assembled into clonotypes. A clonotype was counted as expanded or contracted only if both edgeR and NoisET called the change significant, with noise models trained on biological replicates. edgeR calls used a false discovery rate-adjusted p below 0.01 and a log2 fold-change threshold of 1. As an exploratory analysis of dynamics, PCA with hierarchical clustering was applied to max-normalized trajectories of the 1000 most abundant clonotypes. Separately sequenced CD4+ and CD8+ repertoires were used to assign the CD4 or CD8 phenotype of responding clones. TCRdb trimmed public reads at Q25 via fastp, called clones via MiXCR and kept in-frame beta chains. Each CDR3 protein appears once, grouped with its most common genes and DNA. The V and J calls come from TCRdb's annotation, not from the publication. This sample comprises under 700,000 distinct CDR3 sequences, about 20% of them detected only once. The leading ten clones occupy around an eighth of the sample.

Worth noting for this clonotype: It has no known antigen specificity. Qualities for individual bases were not recorded, and no much larger clone is one base off.

Overall results and qualifications from the work: Contracting CD4+ clones were found mainly in CM and EM memory subsets, while CD8+ clones were enriched in EMRA. Some responding clones were detected in pre-infection memory, suggesting pre-existing cross-reactive memory T cells joined the SARS-CoV-2 response. The study included only two mild cases, and larger cohorts that include severe cases with pre-infection samples were judged to be necessary. Balanced CD4/CD8 phenotypes were observed for clones contracting from day 15 to 85, whereas a bias towards CD4+ was observed for a second wave of clones expanding from day 15 to 37. Whether the second-wave clones peaking on day 37 were SARS-CoV-2 specific was not confirmed.

CDR1 MNHEY and CDR2 SVGAGI were looked up in the germline V gene. The CDR3, cysteine through phenylalanine, is 13 amino acids long. Only CDR3 DNA is held: 39 bases, read in frame from base 1. Trimming removed 6 bases from V and 5 bases from J, leaving 11 bases between the germline ends. The chain is made from TRBV6-5 and TRBJ1-5, with the D segment identity uncertain. This TCR was recovered from an adult woman who had mild COVID-19 (a few samples of this study predate the infection). The sample titles of this study are shuffled in the database, so cell type and time point are left out; the donor was told from shared clones. Sequences were obtained from PBMCs or a T cell subset sorted from them (not recorded which). The nucleotides are TGTGCCAGCAGGCGGACGGTTTATCAGCCCCAGCATTTT. This codes for CASRRTVYQPQHF.